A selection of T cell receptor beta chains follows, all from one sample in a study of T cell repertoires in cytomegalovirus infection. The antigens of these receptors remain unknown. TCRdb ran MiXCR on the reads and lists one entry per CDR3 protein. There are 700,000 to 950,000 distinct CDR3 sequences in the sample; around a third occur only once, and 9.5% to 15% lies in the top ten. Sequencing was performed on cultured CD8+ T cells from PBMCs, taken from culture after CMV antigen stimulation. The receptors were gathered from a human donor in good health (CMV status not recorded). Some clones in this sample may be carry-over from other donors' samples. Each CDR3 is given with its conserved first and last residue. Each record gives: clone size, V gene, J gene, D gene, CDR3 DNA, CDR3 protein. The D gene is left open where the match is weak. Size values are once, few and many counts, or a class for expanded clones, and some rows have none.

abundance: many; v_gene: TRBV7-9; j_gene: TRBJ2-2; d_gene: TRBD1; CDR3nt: TGTGCCAGCAGCTCCATAAACAGGGGGCCCGGGGAGCTGTTTTTT; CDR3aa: CASSSINRGPGELFF
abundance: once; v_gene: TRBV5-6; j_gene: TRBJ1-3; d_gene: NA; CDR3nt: TGTGCCAGCAGCGTCGCGGGACTCCGGAGCTCTGGAAACACCATATATTTT; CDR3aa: CASSVAGLRSSGNTIYF
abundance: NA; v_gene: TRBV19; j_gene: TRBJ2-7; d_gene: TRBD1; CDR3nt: TGTGCCAGTAGTATTACCGGGACAGGAGATTACGAGCAGTACTTC; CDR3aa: CASSITGTGDYEQYF
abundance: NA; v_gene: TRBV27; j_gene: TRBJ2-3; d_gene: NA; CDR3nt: TGTGCCAGCAGTTTAAGCGTAGGCACAGATACGCAGTATTTT; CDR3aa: CASSLSVGTDTQYF
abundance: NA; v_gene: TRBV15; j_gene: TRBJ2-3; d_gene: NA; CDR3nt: TGTGCCACCAGCAGATTCAGAGGGACCTTTCGTGAAGATACGCAGTATTTT; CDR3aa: CATSRFRGTFREDTQYF
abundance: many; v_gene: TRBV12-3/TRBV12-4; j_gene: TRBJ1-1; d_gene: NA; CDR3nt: TGTGCCAGCAGTTTTGATATGAACACTGAAGCTTTCTTT; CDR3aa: CASSFDMNTEAFF
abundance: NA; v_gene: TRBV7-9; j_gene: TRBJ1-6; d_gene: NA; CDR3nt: TGTGCCAGCAGATCACCGGGGTCTACAAATTCACCCCTCCACTTT; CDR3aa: CASRSPGSTNSPLHF
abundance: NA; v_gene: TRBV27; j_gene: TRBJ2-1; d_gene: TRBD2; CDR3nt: TGTGCCAGCAGTTTATCGACGGGGGGGCCTGGGAATGAGCAGTTCTTC; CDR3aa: CASSLSTGGPGNEQFF
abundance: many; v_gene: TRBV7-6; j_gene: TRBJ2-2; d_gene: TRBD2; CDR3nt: TGTGCCAGCAGCCGTAGCGGGGGACTCCCCCCCGGGGAGCTGTTTTTT; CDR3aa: CASSRSGGLPPGELFF
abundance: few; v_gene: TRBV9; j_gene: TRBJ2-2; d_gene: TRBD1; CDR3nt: TGTGCCAGCAGCGAAGGGACAGGGAACACCGGGGAGCTGTTTTTT; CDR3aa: CASSEGTGNTGELFF
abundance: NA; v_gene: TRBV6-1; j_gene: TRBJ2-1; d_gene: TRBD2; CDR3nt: TGTGCCAGCAGTATAGCGGGGGGGAACGATGAGCAGTTCTTC; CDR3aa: CASSIAGGNDEQFF
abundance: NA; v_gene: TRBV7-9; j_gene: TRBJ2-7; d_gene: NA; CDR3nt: TGTGCCAGCGGTGGGGGCATCGGTTACGAGCAGTACTTC; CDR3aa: CASGGGIGYEQYF
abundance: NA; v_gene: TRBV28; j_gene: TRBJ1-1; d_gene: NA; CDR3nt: TGTGCCAGCAGTTTAATGGCCACTCAGAACACTGAAGCTTTCTTT; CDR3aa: CASSLMATQNTEAFF
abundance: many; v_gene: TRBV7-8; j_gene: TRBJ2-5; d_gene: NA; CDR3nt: TGTGCCAGCAGCACCAGCGTGACTCGCGAGACCCAGTACTTC; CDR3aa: CASSTSVTRETQYF
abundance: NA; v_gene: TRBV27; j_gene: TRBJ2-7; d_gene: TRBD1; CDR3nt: TGTGCCAGCAGTGTTTTTGCGACAGGGGGACCCTACGAGCAGTACTTC; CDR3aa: CASSVFATGGPYEQYF
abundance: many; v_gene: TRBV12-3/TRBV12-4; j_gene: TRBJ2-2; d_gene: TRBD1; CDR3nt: TGTGCCAGCAGCCAGACAGGGTTCACCGGGGAGCTGTTTTTT; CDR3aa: CASSQTGFTGELFF
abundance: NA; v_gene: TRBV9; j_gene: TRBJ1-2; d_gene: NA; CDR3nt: TGTGCCAGCAGCCCGAGGAACCACCCTGGCTACACCTTC; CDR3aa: CASSPRNHPGYTF
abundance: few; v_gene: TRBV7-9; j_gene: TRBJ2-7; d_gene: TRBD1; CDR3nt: TGTGCCAGCATCCCTACAGGGGAAAGGCCCTTTGAGCAGTACTTC; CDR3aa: CASIPTGERPFEQYF
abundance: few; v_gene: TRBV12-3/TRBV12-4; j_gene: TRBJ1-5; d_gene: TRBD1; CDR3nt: TGTGCCAGCAGTTGGGTCCTTGAAGGGACAGATAGCAATCAGCCCCAGCATTTT; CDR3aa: CASSWVLEGTDSNQPQHF
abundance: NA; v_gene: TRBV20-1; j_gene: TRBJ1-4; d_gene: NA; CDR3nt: TGCAGTGCTAGAGTCTCCGGGGGAACTAATGAAAAACTGTTTTTT; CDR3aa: CSARVSGGTNEKLFF
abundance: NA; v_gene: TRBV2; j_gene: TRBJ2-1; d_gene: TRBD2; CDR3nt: TGTGCCAGCAGACCGCCGGGGGGTAGGCATGAGCAGTTCTTC; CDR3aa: CASRPPGGRHEQFF
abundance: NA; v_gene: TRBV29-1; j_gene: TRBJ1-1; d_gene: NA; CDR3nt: TGCAGCGTTGAAGACAGGGAGGGGACTGAAGCTTTCTTT; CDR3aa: CSVEDREGTEAFF
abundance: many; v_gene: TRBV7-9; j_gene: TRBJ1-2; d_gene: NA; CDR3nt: TGTGCCAGCAGCTTAGGAGGGGAGAAAGCTAACTATGGCTACACCTTC; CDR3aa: CASSLGGEKANYGYTF